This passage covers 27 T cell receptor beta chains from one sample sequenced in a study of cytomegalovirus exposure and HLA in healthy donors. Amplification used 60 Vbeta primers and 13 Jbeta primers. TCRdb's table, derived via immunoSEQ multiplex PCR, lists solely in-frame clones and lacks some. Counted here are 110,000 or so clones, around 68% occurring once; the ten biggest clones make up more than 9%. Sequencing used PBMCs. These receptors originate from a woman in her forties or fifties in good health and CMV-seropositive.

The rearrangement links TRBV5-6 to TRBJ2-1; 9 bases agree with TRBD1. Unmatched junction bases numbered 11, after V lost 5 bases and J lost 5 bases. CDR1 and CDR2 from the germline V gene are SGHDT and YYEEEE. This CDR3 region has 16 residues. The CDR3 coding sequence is TGTGCCAGCAGTAGGCCGGGACAGGGAGTAGACAATGAGCAGTTCTTC. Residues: CASSRPGQGVDNEQFF.

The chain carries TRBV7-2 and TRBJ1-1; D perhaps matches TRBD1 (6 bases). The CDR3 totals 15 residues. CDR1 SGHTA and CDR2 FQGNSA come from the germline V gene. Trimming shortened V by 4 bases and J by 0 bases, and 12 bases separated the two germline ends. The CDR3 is CASSSRGNLNTEAFF. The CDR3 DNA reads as TGTGCCAGCAGCTCCAGGGGAAACTTGAACACTGAAGCTTTCTTT.

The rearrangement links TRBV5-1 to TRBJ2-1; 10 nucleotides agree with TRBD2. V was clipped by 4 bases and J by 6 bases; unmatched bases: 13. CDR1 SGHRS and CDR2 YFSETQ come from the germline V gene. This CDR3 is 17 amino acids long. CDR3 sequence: CASSRASLAGAANEQFF. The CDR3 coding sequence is TGCGCCAGCAGCCGGGCCTCTCTAGCGGGAGCTGCCAATGAGCAGTTCTTC.

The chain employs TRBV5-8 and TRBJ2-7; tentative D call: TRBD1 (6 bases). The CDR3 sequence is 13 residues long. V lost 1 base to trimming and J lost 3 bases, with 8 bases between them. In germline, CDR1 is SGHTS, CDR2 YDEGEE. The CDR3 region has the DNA TGTGCCAGCAGCTTGCCAGGGGACTACGAGCAGTACTTC. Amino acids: CASSLPGDYEQYF.

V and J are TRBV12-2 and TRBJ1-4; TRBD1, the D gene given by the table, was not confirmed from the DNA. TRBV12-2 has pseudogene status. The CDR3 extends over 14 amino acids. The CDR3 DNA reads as TGTGCAAGTCGCCCCGCCGGGACAGATGAAAAACTGTTTTTT. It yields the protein CASRPAGTDEKLFF.

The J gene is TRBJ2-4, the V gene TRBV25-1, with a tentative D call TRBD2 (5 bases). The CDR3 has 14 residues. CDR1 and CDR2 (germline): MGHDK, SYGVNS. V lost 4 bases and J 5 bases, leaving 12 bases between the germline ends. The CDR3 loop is CASSVRGPQNIQYF. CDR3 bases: TGTGCCAGCAGTGTACGAGGGCCCCAAAACATTCAGTACTTC.

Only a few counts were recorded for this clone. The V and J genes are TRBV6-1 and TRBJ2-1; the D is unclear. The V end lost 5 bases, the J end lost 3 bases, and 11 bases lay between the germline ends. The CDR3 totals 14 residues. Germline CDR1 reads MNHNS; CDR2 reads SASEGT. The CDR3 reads CASSSLQHYNEQFF. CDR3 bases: TGTGCCAGCAGTTCGCTACAGCACTACAATGAGCAGTTCTTC.

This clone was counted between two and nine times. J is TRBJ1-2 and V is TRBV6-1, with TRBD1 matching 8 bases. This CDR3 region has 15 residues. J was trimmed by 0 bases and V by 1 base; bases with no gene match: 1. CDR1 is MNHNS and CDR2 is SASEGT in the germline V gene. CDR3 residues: CASSEGQGPNYGYTF. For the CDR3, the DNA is TGTGCCAGCAGTGAAGGACAGGGGCCTAACTATGGCTACACCTTC.

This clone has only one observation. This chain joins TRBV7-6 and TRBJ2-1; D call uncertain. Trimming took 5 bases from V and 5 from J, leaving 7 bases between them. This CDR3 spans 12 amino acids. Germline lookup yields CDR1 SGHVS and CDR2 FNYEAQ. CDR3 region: CASSSVDNEQFF. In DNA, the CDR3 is TGTGCCAGCAGCAGCGTTGACAATGAGCAGTTCTTC. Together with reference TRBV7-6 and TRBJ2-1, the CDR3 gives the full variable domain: GAGVSQSPRYKVTKRGQDVALRCDPISGHVSLYWYRQALGQGPEFLTYFNYEAQQDKSGLPNDRFSAERPEGSISTLTIQRTEQRDSAMYRCASSSVDNEQFFGPGTRLTVL.

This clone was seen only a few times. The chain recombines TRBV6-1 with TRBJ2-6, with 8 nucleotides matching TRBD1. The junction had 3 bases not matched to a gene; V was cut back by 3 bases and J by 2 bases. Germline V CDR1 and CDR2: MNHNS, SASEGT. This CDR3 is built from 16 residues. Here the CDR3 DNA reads TGTGCCAGCAGTGACCCGGGACAGGCTGGGGCCAACGTCCTGACTTTC. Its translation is CASSDPGQAGANVLTF.

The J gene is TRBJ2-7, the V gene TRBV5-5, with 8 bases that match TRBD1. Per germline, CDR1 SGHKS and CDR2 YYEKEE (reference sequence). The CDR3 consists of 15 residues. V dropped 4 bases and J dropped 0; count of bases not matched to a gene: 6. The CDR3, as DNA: TGTGCCAGCAGCAGAACAGGGGGAGCCTCCTACGAGCAGTACTTC. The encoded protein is CASSRTGGASYEQYF.

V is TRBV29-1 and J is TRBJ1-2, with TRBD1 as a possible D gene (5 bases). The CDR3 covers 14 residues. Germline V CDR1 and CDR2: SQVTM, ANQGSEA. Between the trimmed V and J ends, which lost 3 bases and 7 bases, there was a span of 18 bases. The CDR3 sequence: CSVEGGTGATGYTF. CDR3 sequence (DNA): TGCAGCGTTGAGGGTGGTACAGGCGCTACTGGCTACACCTTC.

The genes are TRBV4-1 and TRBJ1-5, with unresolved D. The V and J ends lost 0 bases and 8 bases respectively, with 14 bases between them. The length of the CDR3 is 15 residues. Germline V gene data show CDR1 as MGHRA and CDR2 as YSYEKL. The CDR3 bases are TGCGCCAGCAGCCAAGATCTAGACCGTCCGGAGCCCCAGCATTTT. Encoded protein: CASSQDLDRPEPQHF.

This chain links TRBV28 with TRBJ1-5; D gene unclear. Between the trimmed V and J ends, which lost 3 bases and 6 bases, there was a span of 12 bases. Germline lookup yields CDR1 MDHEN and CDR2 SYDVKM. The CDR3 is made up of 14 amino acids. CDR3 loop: CASSFGPGSQPQHF. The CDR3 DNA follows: TGTGCCAGCAGTTTTGGTCCGGGATCTCAGCCCCAGCATTTT.

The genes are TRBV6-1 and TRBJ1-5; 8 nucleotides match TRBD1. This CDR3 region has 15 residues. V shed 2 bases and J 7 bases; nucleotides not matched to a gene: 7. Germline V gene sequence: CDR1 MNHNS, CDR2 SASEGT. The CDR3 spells CASSEQVQGGQPQHF. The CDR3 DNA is TGTGCCAGCAGTGAACAAGTACAGGGGGGACAGCCCCAGCATTTT.

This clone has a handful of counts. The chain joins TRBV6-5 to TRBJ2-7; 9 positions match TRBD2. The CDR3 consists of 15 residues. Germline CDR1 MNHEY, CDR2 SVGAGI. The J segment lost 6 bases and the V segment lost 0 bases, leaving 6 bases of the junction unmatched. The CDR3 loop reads CASSYSSGSSSEQYF. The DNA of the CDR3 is TGTGCCAGCAGTTACTCTAGCGGGAGTTCATCCGAGCAGTACTTC.

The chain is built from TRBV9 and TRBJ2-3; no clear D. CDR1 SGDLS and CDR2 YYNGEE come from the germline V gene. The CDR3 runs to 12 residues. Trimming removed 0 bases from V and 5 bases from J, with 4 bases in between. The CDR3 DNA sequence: TGTGCCAGCAGCGTAGAGCTAGATACGCAGTATTTT. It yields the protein CASSVELDTQYF.

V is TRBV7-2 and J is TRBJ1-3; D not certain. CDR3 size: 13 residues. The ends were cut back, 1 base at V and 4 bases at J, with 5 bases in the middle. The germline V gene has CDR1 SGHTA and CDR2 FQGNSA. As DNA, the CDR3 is TGTGCCAGCAGCTTAGGCCGGGGAAACACCATATATTTT. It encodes CASSLGRGNTIYF.

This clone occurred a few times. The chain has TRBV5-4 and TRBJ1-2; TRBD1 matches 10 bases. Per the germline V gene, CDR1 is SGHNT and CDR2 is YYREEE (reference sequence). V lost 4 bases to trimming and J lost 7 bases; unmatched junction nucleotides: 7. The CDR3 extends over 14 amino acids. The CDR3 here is CASSSDRGLSGYTF. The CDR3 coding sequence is TGTGCCAGCAGCAGTGACAGGGGGCTATCTGGCTACACCTTC.

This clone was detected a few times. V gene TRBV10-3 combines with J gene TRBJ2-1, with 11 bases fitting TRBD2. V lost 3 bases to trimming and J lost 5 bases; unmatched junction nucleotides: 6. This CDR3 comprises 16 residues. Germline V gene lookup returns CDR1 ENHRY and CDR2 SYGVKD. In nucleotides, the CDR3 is TGTGCCATCAGTGAAGGCCTAGCGGGGGGAGACAATGAGCAGTTCTTC. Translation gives CAISEGLAGGDNEQFF.

This CDR3 is CAPEPRGGGSYNEQFF. The CDR3 DNA is TGTGCGCCTGAGCCAAGAGGGGGGGGTTCTTACAATGAGCAGTTCTTC. The chain links TRBV6-4 to TRBJ2-1, with a tentative D call TRBD2 (7 bases). The CDR3 totals 16 residues. The germline V gene encodes CDR1 MRHNA and CDR2 SNTAGT.

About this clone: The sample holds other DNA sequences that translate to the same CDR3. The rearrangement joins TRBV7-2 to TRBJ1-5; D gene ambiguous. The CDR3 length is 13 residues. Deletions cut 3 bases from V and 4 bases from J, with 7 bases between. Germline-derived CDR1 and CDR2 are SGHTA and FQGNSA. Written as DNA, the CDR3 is TGTGCCAGCAGCTTGTCTTATAATCAGCCCCAGCATTTT. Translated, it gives CASSLSYNQPQHF.

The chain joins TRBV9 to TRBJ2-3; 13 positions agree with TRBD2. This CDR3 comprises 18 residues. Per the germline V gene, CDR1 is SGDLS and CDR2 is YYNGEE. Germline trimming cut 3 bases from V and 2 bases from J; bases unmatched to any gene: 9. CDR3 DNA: TGTGCCAGCAGCGCCGGGACTAGCGGGGTTAGCCACACAGATACGCAGTATTTT. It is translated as CASSAGTSGVSHTDTQYF.

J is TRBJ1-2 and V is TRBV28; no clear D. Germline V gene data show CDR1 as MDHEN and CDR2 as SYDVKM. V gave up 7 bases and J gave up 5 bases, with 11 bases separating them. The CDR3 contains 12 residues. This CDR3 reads CASTKLEYGYTF. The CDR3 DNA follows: TGTGCCAGCACTAAATTAGAATATGGCTACACCTTC.

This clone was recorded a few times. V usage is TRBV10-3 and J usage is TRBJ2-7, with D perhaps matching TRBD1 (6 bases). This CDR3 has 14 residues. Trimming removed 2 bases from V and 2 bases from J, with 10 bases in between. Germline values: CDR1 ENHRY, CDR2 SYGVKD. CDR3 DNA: TGTGCCATCAGTGAGACAGGGTCGCCCTACGAGCAGTACTTC. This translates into CAISETGSPYEQYF.

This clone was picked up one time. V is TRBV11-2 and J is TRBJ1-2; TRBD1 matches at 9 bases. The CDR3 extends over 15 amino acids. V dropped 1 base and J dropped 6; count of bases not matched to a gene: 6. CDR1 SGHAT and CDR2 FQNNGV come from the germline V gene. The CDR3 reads CASSLVVQGANGYTF. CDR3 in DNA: TGTGCCAGCAGCTTAGTAGTACAGGGGGCTAATGGCTACACCTTC. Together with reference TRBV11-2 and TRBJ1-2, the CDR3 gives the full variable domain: EAGVAQSPRYKIIEKRQSVAFWCNPISGHATLYWYQQILGQGPKLLIQFQNNGVVDDSQLPKDRFSAERLKGVDSTLKIQPAKLEDSAVYLCASSLVVQGANGYTFGSGTRLTVV.

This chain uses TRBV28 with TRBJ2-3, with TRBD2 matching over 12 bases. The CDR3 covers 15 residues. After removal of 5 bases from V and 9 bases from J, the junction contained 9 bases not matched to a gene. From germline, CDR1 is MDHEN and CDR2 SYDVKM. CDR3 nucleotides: TGTGCCAGCAGTCCGGTGAGACTAGCGGGAGACACGCAGTATTTT. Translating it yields CASSPVRLAGDTQYF.